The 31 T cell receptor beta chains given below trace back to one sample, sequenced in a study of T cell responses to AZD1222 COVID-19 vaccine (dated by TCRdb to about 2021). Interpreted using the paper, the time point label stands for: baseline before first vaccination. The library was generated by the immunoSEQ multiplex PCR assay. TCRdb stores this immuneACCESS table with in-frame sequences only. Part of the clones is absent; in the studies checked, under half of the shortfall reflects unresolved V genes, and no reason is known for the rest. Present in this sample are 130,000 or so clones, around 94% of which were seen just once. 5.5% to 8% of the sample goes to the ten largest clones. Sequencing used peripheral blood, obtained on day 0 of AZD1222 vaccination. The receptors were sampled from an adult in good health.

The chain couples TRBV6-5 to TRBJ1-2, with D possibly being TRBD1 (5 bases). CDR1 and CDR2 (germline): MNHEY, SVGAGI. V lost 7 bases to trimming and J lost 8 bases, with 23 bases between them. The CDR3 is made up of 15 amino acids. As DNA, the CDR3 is TGTGCCAGCACTGTCGGGGGTATAACGATATTGGGCTACACCTTC. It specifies CASTVGGITILGYTF.

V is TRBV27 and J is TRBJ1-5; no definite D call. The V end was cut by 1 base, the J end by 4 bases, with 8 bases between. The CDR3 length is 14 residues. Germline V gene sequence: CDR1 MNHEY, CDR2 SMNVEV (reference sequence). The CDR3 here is CASSLFSGNQPQHF. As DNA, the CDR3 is TGTGCCAGCAGTTTATTTTCGGGGAATCAGCCCCAGCATTTT.

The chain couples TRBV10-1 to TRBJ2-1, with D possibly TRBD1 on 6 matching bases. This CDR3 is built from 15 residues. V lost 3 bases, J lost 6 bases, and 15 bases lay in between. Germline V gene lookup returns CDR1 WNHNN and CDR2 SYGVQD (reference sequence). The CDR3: CASSDTGFTLNEQFF. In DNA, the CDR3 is TGCGCCAGCAGTGATACAGGGTTTACTCTCAATGAGCAGTTCTTC.

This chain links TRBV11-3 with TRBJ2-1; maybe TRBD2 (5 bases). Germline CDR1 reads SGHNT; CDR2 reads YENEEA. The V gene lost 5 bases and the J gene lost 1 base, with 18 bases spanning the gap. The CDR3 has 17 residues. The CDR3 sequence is CASSEYSKAGSYNEQFF. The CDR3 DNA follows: TGTGCCAGCAGCGAATATAGTAAGGCGGGTTCCTACAATGAGCAGTTCTTC.

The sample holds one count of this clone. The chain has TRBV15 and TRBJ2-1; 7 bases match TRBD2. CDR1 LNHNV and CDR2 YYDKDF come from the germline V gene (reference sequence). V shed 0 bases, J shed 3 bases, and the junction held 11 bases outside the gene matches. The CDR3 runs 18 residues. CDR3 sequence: CATSRDALGGGLYNEQFF. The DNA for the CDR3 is TGTGCCACCAGCAGAGATGCCCTGGGGGGAGGGCTCTACAATGAGCAGTTCTTC. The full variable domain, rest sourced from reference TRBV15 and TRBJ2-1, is DAMVIQNPRYQVTQFGKPVTLSCSQTLNHNVMYWYQQKSSQAPKLLFHYYDKDFNNEADTPDNFQSRRPNTSFCFLDIRSPGLGDTAMYLCATSRDALGGGLYNEQFFGPGTRLTVL.

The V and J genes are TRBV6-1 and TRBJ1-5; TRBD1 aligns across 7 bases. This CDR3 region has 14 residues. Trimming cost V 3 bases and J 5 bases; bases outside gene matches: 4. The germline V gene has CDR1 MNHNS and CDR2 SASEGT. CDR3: CASSDRGMDQPQHF. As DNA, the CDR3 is TGTGCCAGCAGTGACAGGGGGATGGATCAGCCCCAGCATTTT.

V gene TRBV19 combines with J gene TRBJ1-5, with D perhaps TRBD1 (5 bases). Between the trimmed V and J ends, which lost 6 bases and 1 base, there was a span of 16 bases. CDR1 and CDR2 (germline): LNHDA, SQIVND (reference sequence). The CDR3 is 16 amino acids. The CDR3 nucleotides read TGTGCCAGTAGCATCCTCAGGGATTTGAGCAATCAGCCCCAGCATTTT. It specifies CASSILRDLSNQPQHF.

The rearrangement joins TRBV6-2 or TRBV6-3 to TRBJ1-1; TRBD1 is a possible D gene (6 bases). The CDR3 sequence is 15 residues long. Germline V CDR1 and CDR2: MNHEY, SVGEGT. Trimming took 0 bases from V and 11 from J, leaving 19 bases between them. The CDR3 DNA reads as TGTGCCAGCAGTTACTCCCAAGCTACAGGGATCAGGGCTTTCTTT. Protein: CASSYSQATGIRAFF.

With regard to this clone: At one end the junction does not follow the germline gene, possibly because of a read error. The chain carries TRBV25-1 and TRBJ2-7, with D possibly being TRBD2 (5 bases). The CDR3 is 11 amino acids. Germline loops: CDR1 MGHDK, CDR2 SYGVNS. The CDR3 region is CASSWTATLHF. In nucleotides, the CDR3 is TGTGCCAGCAGCTGGACTGCCACCCTTCACTTC.

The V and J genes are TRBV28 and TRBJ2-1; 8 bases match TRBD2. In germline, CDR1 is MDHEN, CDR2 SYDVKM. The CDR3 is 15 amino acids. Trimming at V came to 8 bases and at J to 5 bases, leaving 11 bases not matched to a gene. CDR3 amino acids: CASSGQAGGNNEQFF. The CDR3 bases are TGTGCCAGCTCGGGGCAGGCGGGAGGCAACAATGAGCAGTTCTTC. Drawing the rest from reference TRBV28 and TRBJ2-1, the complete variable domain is DVKVTQSSRYLVKRTGEKVFLECVQDMDHENMFWYRQDPGLGLRLIYFSYDVKMKEKGDIPEGYSVSREKKERFSLILESASTNQTSMYLCASSGQAGGNNEQFFGPGTRLTVL.

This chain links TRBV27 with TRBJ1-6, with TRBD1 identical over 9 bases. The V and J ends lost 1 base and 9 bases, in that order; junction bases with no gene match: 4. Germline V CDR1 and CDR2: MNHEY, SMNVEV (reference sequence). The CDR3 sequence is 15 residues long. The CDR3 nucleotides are TGTGCCAGCAGTTTATTGACAGGGGGTGGTTCACCCCTCCACTTT. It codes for CASSLLTGGGSPLHF.

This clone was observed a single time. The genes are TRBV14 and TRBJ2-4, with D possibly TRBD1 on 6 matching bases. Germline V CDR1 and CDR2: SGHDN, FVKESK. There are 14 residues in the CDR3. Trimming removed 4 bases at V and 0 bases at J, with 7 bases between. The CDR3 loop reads CASSLGGAKNIQYF. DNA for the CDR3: TGTGCCAGCAGCCTAGGGGGAGCCAAAAACATTCAGTACTTC.

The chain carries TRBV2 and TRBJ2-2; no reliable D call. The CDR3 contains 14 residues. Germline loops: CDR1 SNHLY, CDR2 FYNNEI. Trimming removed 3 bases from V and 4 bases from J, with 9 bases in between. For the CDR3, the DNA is TGTGCCAGCAGTGAGACCCGGGCCACCGGGGAGCTGTTTTTT. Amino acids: CASSETRATGELFF.

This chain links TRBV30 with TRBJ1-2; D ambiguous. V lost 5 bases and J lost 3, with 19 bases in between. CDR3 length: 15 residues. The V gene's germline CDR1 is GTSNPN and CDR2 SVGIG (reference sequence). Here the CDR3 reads CAWPWGQIEDYGYTF. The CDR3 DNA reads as TGTGCCTGGCCCTGGGGTCAGATCGAAGACTATGGCTACACCTTC.

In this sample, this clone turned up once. CDR3 sequence (DNA): TGTGCCAGTAGTATCCCGCACAGGGGGCTAAACACCGGGGAGCTGTTTTTT. It translates to CASSIPHRGLNTGELFF. The chain is built from TRBV19 and TRBJ2-2; TRBD1 matches 9 bases. V gave up 3 bases and J gave up 2 bases; unmatched junction bases: 7. Looked up from germline, CDR1 is LNHDA and CDR2 is SQIVND (reference sequence). The length of the CDR3 is 17 residues.

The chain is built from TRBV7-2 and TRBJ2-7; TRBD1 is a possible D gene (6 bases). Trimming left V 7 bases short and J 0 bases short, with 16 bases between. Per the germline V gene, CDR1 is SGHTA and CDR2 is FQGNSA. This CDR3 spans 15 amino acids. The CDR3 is CASKIPGASSYEQYF. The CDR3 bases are TGTGCCAGCAAAATCCCAGGGGCGAGCTCCTACGAGCAGTACTTC. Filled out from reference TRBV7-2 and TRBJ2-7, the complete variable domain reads GAGVSQSPSNKVTEKGKDVELRCDPISGHTALYWYRQSLGQGLEFLIYFQGNSAPDKSGLPSDRFSAERTGGSVSTLTIQRTQQEDSAVYLCASKIPGASSYEQYFGPGTRLTVT.

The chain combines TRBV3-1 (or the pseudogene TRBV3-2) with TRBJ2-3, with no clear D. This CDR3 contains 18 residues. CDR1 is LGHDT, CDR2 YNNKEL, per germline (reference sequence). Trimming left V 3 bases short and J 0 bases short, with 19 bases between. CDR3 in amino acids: CASSHQRLWTASTDTQYF. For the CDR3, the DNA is TGTGCCAGCAGCCACCAGAGGCTATGGACGGCTAGCACAGATACGCAGTATTTT.

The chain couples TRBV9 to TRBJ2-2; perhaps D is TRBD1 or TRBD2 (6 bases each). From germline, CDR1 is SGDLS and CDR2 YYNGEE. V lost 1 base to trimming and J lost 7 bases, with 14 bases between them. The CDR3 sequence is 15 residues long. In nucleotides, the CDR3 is TGTGCCAGCAGCGTACGGGGGACACTTGGCGGGGAGCTGTTTTTT. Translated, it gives CASSVRGTLGGELFF.

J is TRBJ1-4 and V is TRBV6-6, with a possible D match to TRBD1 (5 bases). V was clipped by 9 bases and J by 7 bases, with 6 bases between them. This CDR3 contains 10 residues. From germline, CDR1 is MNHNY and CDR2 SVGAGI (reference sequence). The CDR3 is CASQGEKLFF. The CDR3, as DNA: TGTGCCAGTCAGGGTGAAAAACTGTTTTTT.

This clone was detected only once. CDR3 region: CATTVRANYGYTF. CDR3 in DNA: TGTGCCACCACCGTCAGGGCGAACTATGGCTACACCTTC. The chain is built from TRBV24-1 and TRBJ1-2; D may be TRBD1 (5 bases). V shed 8 bases and J shed 2 bases, with 11 bases lying between them. The germline V gene has CDR1 KGHDR and CDR2 SFDVKD. The CDR3 contains 13 residues.

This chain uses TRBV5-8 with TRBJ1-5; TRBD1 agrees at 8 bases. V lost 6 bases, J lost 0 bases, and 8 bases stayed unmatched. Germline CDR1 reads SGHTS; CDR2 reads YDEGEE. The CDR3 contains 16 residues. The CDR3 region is CASKGTGYPSNQPQHF. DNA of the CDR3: TGTGCCAGCAAAGGGACAGGTTATCCTAGCAATCAGCCCCAGCATTTT.

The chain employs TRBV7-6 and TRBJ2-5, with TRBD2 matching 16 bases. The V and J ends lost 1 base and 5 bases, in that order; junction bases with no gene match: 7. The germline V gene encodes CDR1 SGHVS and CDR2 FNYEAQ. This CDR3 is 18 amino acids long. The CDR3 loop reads CASSLEGTSGRALETQYF. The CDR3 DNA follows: TGTGCCAGCAGCTTAGAAGGGACTAGCGGGAGGGCCCTCGAGACCCAGTACTTC.

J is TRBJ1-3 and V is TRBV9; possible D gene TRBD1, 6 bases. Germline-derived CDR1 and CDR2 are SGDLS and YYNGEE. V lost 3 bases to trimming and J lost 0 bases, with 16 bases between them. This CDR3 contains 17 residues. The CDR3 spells CASSEDTGTRSGNTIYF. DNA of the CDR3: TGTGCCAGCAGCGAAGATACAGGGACTCGCTCTGGAAACACCATATATTTT.

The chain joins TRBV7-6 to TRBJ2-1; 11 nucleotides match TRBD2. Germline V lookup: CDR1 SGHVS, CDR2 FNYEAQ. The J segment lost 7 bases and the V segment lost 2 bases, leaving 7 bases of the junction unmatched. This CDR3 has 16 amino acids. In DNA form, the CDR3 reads TGTGCCAGCAGCTTACTAGCGGGAGGCATTGGGAATGAGCAGTTCTTC. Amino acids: CASSLLAGGIGNEQFF.

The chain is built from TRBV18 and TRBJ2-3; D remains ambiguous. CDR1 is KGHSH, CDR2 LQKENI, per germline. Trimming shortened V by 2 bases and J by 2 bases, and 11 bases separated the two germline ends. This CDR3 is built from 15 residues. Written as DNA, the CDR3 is TGTGCCAGCTCACCAGTTCGAACTGACACAGATACGCAGTATTTT. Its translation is CASSPVRTDTDTQYF.

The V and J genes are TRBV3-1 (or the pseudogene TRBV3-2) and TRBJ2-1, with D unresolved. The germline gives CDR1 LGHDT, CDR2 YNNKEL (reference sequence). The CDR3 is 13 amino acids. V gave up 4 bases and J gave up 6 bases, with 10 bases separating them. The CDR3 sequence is CASSRLTGNEQFF. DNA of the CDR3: TGTGCCAGCAGCCGGTTGACTGGCAATGAGCAGTTCTTC.

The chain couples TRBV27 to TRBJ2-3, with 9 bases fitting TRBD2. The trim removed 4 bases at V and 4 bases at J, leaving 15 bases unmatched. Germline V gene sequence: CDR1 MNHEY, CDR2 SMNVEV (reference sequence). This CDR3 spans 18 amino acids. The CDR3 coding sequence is TGTGCCAGCAGTTCCACACCCCTGAGCGGGAGGCCCGCAGATACGCAGTATTTT. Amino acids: CASSSTPLSGRPADTQYF.

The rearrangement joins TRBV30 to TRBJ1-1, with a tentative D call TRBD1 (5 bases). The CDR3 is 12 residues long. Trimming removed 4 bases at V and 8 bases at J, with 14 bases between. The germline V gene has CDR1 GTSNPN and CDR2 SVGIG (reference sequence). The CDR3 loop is CAWTRTPPEAFF. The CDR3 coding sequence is TGTGCCTGGACTAGGACACCTCCCGAAGCTTTCTTT. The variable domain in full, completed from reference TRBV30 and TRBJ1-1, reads SQTIHQWPATLVQPVGSPLSLECTVEGTSNPNLYWYRQAAGRGLQLLFYSVGIGQISSEVPQNLSASRPQDRQFILSSKKLLLSDSGFYLCAWTRTPPEAFFGQGTRLTVV.

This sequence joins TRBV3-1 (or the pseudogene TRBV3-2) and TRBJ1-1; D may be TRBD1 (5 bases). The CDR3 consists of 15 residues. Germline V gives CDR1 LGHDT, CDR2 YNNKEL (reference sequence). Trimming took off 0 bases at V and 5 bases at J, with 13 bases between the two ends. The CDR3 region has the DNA TGTGCCAGCAGCCAAGAATACCATGGGGGTACTGAAGCTTTCTTT. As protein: CASSQEYHGGTEAFF.

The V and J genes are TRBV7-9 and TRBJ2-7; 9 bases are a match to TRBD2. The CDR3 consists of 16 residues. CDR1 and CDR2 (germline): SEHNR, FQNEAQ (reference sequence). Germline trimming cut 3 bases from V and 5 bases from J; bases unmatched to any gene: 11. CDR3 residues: CASSLSGLAPLDEQYF. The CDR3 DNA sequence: TGTGCCAGCAGCTTGTCGGGACTAGCCCCATTGGACGAGCAGTACTTC. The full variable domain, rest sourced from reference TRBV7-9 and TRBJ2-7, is DTGVSQNPRHKITKRGQNVTFRCDPISEHNRLYWYRQTLGQGPEFLTYFQNEAQLEKSRLLSDRFSAERPKGSFSTLEIQRTEQGDSAMYLCASSLSGLAPLDEQYFGPGTRLTVT.

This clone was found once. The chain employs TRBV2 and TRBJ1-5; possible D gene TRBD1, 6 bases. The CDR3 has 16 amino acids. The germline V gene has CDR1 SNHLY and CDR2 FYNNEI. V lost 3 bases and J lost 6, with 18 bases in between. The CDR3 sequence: CASSEPRDMRGQPQHF. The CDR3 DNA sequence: TGTGCCAGCAGTGAGCCTAGGGACATGAGGGGTCAGCCCCAGCATTTT.